The clone carrying this T cell receptor beta chain was counted a few times. What it recognizes is unknown. From germline, CDR1 is SGDLS and CDR2 YYNGEE. V was cut by 3 bases and J by 1 base, with 16 bases left in between. This CDR3 is built from 16 residues. This entry comes from a study of blood T cells in healthy people across ages. General observations from the study: Samples with more naive T cells showed higher observed beta diversity.

Together with a sample-barcoded 5' primer, a J-beta primer mix was included in a second PCR lasting about 7 to 12 cycles. Each of the cDNA molecules was tagged by a template-switch adaptor with 12 random nucleotides. TCRdb recomputed calls from the 5' RACE reads with MiXCR, one row per CDR3 protein. The sample records around 500,000 distinct CDR3 sequences, about 28% being singletons. These records were also assigned to another study, of T cells of mothers and their children. That work states: From each mother came over 8.5 million TCR beta CDR3 reads, and from each child came some 3.2 million.

This TCR derives from a boy aged 2 to 10 in good health. The chain joins TRBV9 to TRBJ1-1; D is perhaps TRBD1 (6 bases). The sequenced material came from blood. The CDR3 loop is CASSALPGHPNTEAFF. The CDR3 DNA is TGTGCCAGCAGCGCATTGCCGGGACACCCGAACACTGAAGCTTTCTTT. Complete variable domain (other parts from reference TRBV9 and TRBJ1-1): DSGVTQTPKHLITATGQRVTLRCSPRSGDLSVYWYQQSLDQGLQFLIQYYNGEERAKGNILERFSAQQFPDLHSELNLSSLELGDSALYFCASSALPGHPNTEAFFGQGTRLTVV.